The 10 T cell receptor beta chains below were found in one sample sequenced in a study of radiotherapy plus CTLA-4 blockade in lung cancer (dated by TCRdb to the late 2010s). The library was generated by the immunoSEQ multiplex PCR assay. Sourced from immuneACCESS, this table was stored by TCRdb with only in-frame sequences that have V and J called. A share of the clones is absent; for the studies checked, an unresolved V gene accounts for under half, and the remainder has no known explanation. This sample is represented by tens of thousands of clones; around 87% of them were singletons. The ten largest clones add up to more than 2% of the sample. This specimen was peripheral blood, taken from a patient treated with radiotherapy plus ipilimumab. The receptors originated from a human donor with non-small cell lung cancer who had a partial response to radiotherapy plus ipilimumab.

CDR3 sequence: CASTGRGDYGYTF. Written as DNA, the CDR3 is TGTGCCAGCACAGGCAGGGGAGACTATGGCTACACCTTC. V and J are TRBV28 and TRBJ1-2; a weak D match, TRBD1 (6 bases). Germline CDR1 reads MDHEN; CDR2 reads SYDVKM. The CDR3 contains 13 residues. Trimming removed 7 bases at V and 3 bases at J, with 12 bases between.

The chain employs TRBV5-4 and TRBJ1-2, with TRBD1 matching over 9 bases. Germline V CDR1 and CDR2: SGHNT, YYREEE (reference sequence). There are 14 residues in the CDR3. With 4 bases clipped from V and 4 bases from J, the junction kept 5 bases outside the gene matches. CDR3 DNA: TGTGCCAGCAGCATACAGGGGGCTAGCTATGGCTACACCTTC. Its translation: CASSIQGASYGYTF.

The J gene is TRBJ2-1, the V gene TRBV28; a weak D match, TRBD2 (8 bases). Germline CDR1 reads MDHEN; CDR2 reads SYDVKM. Between the trimmed V and J ends, which lost 3 bases and 4 bases, there was a span of 19 bases. The CDR3 spans 17 residues. CDR3 loop: CASSLTGPGLGYNEQFF. CDR3 bases: TGTGCCAGCAGTTTGACAGGGCCGGGACTAGGGTACAATGAGCAGTTCTTC.

The chain carries TRBV7-8 and TRBJ2-5; D is unresolved. Germline V lookup: CDR1 SGHVS, CDR2 FQNEAQ. The CDR3 sequence is 11 residues long. Trimming pared 5 bases from V and 5 bases from J, leaving 6 bases between. This CDR3 is CASSPLETQYF. Here the CDR3 DNA reads TGTGCCAGCAGCCCGTTGGAGACCCAGTACTTC.

This clone was observed a few times. V is TRBV19 and J is TRBJ2-3; TRBD2 matches 10 bases. The CDR3 consists of 14 residues. In germline, CDR1 is LNHDA, CDR2 SQIVND (reference sequence). After removal of 7 bases from V and 2 bases from J, the junction contained 3 bases not matched to a gene. The CDR3 loop reads CASISGRFTDTQYF. The CDR3 bases are TGTGCCAGTATTAGCGGGAGGTTCACAGATACGCAGTATTTT.

The genes are TRBV6-5 and TRBJ1-5; no definite D call. CDR3 length: 13 amino acids. Trimming cost V 8 bases and J 0 bases, with 8 bases left between them. Germline CDR1 and CDR2: MNHEY and SVGAGI. CDR3 nucleotide sequence: TGTGCCAGCTCCCCCCTTAGCAATCAGCCCCAGCATTTT. Translating it yields CASSPLSNQPQHF.

The chain links TRBV28 to TRBJ1-2; D not resolved. The CDR3 is made up of 11 amino acids. Germline V gene lookup returns CDR1 MDHEN and CDR2 SYDVKM. Trimming pared 4 bases from V and 7 bases from J, leaving 7 bases between. CDR3 residues: CASSSRLGYTF. In DNA, the CDR3 is TGTGCCAGCAGTTCCAGGCTTGGCTACACCTTC.

This clone appeared a single time. The V call is TRBV28, the J call TRBJ2-7; 7 nucleotides agree with TRBD2. From germline, CDR1 is MDHEN and CDR2 SYDVKM. This CDR3 has 15 residues. V was pared by 2 bases and J by 0 bases, with 4 bases of the junction left unmatched. For the CDR3, the DNA is TGTGCCAGCAGTTTAAGACGGACTAGCTCCTACGAGCAGTACTTC. Its translation is CASSLRRTSSYEQYF. Supplemented by reference TRBV28 and TRBJ2-7, the full variable domain reads DVKVTQSSRYLVKRTGEKVFLECVQDMDHENMFWYRQDPGLGLRLIYFSYDVKMKEKGDIPEGYSVSREKKERFSLILESASTNQTSMYLCASSLRRTSSYEQYFGPGTRLTVT.

The chain links TRBV7-8 to TRBJ2-5, with TRBD2 as a possible D gene (5 bases). This CDR3 has 14 residues. The V gene lost 5 bases and the J gene lost 4 bases, with 14 bases spanning the gap. Germline V gene data show CDR1 as SGHVS and CDR2 as FQNEAQ. CDR3 in DNA: TGTGCCAGCAGCCTTAGCGCGGGTGGAGAGACCCAGTACTTC. Encoded protein: CASSLSAGGETQYF.

J is TRBJ1-1 and V is TRBV7-3; 7 nucleotides line up with TRBD1. This CDR3 is 18 amino acids long. The V segment lost 0 bases and the J segment 1 base; nucleotides outside the gene matches: 11. The V gene's germline CDR1 is SGHTA and CDR2 FQGTGA. CDR3 sequence: CASSLTRGAHRGNTEAFF. The CDR3 nucleotides are TGTGCCAGCAGCTTAACCAGGGGGGCACACAGGGGGAACACTGAAGCTTTCTTT.